The TCR beta chain under discussion was sequenced for a study of blood T cell repertoires in COVID-19. Study context: Italy, Spain and the United States were the sources of the convalescent and acute COVID-19 samples.

V was clipped by 1 base and J by 3 bases; unmatched bases: 10. The CDR3 totals 18 residues. Germline V CDR1 and CDR2: SGHTA, FQGNSA. The authors' processing: Estimates of nucleated cell counts were drawn from the amplification of reference gene primers. TCRdb's copy holds only in-frame clones and misses some; the assay was immunoSEQ multiplex PCR. Clone size and the V and J calls come from that table; the DNA yielded D and trimming. The profile shows around 140,000 clones, around 84% of them singletons. The material sequenced was peripheral blood. V usage is TRBV7-2 and J usage is TRBJ2-7; TRBD2 agrees at 12 bases. The clonotype originates from a woman aged 80 or over with acute or convalescent COVID-19. CDR3 sequence: CASSLGSSGRAGDYEQYF. The CDR3 bases are TGTGCCAGCAGCTTAGGGTCTAGCGGGAGGGCCGGCGACTACGAGCAGTACTTC.